The rows below give T cell receptor beta chains drawn from one sample of a study of blood T cell repertoires in COVID-19. Some clones are missing from TCRdb's copy, which holds only in-frame ones; the method was immunoSEQ multiplex PCR. The data show 100,000 or so clones, roughly 86% seen once. The sequencing input was peripheral blood. The receptor set was obtained from a woman aged 55-75 years with acute or convalescent COVID-19. The CDR3 runs from the conserved cysteine through the conserved F or W. Size is omitted from some rows. Given values are once, few, many or a class for expanded clones.

cdr3_aa: CASSSQGLRGSNEQFF
clone_size: NA
v_call: TRBV7-2
j_call: TRBJ2-1

cdr3_aa: CASSPQGGREQYF
clone_size: NA
v_call: TRBV3-1/TRBV3-2
j_call: TRBJ2-7

cdr3_aa: CASSLKTGGPGETQYF
clone_size: NA
v_call: TRBV5-1
j_call: TRBJ2-5

cdr3_aa: CASSSQAPDTQYF
clone_size: NA
v_call: TRBV7-2
j_call: TRBJ2-3

cdr3_aa: CASSRGLAGSTDTQYF
clone_size: NA
v_call: TRBV7-8
j_call: TRBJ2-3

cdr3_aa: CAWSLAHSAEAFF
clone_size: NA
v_call: TRBV30
j_call: TRBJ1-1

cdr3_aa: CASTLSGSSRNEQFF
clone_size: NA
v_call: TRBV28
j_call: TRBJ2-1

cdr3_aa: CASKSQGSYNEQFF
clone_size: NA
v_call: TRBV3-1/TRBV3-2
j_call: TRBJ2-1

cdr3_aa: CASSLQGYNSPLHF
clone_size: few
v_call: TRBV7-3
j_call: TRBJ1-6

cdr3_aa: CASSGRDRLNYGYTF
clone_size: NA
v_call: TRBV28
j_call: TRBJ1-2

cdr3_aa: CASSQGRLAYEQYF
clone_size: NA
v_call: TRBV3-1/TRBV3-2
j_call: TRBJ2-7

cdr3_aa: CASSLAPLPTGSTDTQYF
clone_size: NA
v_call: TRBV7-6
j_call: TRBJ2-3

cdr3_aa: CASSQSSPGEQFF
clone_size: NA
v_call: TRBV3-1/TRBV3-2
j_call: TRBJ2-1

cdr3_aa: CASSAAGGGETQYF
clone_size: NA
v_call: TRBV5-1
j_call: TRBJ2-5

cdr3_aa: CASSPPRETDTQYF
clone_size: once
v_call: TRBV5-6
j_call: TRBJ2-3

cdr3_aa: CASSSGAQETQYF
clone_size: NA
v_call: TRBV12-3/TRBV12-4
j_call: TRBJ2-5

cdr3_aa: CATSRVQETQYF
clone_size: NA
v_call: TRBV15
j_call: TRBJ2-5